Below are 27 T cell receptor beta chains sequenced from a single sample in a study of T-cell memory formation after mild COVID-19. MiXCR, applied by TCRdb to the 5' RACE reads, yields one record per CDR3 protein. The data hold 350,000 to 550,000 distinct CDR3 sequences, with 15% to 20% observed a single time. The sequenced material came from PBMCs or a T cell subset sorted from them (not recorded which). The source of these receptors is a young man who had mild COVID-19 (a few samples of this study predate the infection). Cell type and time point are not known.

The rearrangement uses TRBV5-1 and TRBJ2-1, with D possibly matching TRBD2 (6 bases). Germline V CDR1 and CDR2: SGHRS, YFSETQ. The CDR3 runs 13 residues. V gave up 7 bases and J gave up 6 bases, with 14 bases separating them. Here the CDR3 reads CASLDYDSNEQFF. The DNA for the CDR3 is TGCGCCAGCCTGGACTACGACTCCAATGAGCAGTTCTTC.

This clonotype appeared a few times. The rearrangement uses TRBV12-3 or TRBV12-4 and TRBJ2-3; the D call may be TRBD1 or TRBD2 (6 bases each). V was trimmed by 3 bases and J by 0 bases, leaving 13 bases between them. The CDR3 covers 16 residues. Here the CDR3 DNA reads TGTGCCAGCAGTTTCGGGGGCCTCCCTAGCACAGATACGCAGTATTTT. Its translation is CASSFGGLPSTDTQYF.

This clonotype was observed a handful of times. The CDR3 here is CASSLSLNEQFF. The CDR3 bases are TGTGCCAGCAGTTTATCACTCAATGAGCAGTTCTTC. The rearrangement links TRBV12-3 or TRBV12-4 to TRBJ2-1, with unresolved D. V gave up 2 bases and J gave up 6 bases, with 5 bases separating them. This CDR3 comprises 12 residues.

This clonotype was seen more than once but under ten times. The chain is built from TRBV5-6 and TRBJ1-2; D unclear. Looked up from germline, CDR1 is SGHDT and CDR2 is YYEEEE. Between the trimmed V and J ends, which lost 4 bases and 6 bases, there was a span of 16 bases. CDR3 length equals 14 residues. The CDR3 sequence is CASSAGPSNHGYTF. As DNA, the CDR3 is TGTGCCAGCAGCGCCGGGCCTTCAAACCATGGCTACACCTTC.

CDR3 bases: TGCGCCAGCAGTGAAGCAGGCTCCTACGAGCAGTACTTC. It yields the protein CASSEAGSYEQYF. J is TRBJ2-7 and V is TRBV10-1; D uncertain. CDR3 length equals 13 residues. Germline-derived CDR1 and CDR2 are WNHNN and SYGVQD (reference sequence). V lost 3 bases and J lost 0, with 6 bases in between.

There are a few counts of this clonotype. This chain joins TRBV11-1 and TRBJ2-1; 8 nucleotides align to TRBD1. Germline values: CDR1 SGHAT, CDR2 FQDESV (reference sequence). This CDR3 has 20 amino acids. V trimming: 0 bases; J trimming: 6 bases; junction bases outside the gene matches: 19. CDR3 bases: TGTGCCAGCAGCTTAGCTAAGTACAGGGGGATACTTGGATATGGCAATGAGCAGTTCTTC. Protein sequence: CASSLAKYRGILGYGNEQFF. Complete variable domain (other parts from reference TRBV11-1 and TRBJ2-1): EAEVAQSPRYKITEKSQAVAFWCDPISGHATLYWYRQILGQGPELLVQFQDESVVDDSQLPKDRFSAERLKGVDSTLKIQPAELGDSAMYLCASSLAKYRGILGYGNEQFFGPGTRLTVL.

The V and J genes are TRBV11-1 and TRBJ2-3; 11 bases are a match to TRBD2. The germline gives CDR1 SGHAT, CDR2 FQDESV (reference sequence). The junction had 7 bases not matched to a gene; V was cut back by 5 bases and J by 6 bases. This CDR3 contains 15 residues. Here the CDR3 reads CASSQVSSGGDTQYF. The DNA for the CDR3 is TGTGCCAGCAGCCAGGTGTCTAGCGGGGGGGATACGCAGTATTTT.

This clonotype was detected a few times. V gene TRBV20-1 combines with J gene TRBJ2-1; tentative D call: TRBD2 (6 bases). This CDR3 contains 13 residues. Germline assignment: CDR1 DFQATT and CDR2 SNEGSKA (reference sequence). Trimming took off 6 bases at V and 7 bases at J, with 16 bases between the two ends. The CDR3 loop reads CSALGSGLNEQFF. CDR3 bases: TGCAGTGCCCTTGGTAGCGGCTTGAATGAGCAGTTCTTC.

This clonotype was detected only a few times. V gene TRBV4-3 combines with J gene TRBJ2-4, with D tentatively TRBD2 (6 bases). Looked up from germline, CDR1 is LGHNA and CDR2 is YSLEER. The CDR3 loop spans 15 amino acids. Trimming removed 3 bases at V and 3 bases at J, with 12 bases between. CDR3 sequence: CASSQGGVNKNIQYF. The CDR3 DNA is TGCGCCAGCAGCCAGGGCGGGGTGAACAAAAACATTCAGTACTTC.

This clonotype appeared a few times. As DNA, the CDR3 is TGTGCCAGCAGTAGACGACAGGCTCGCGGAAACACCATATATTTT. Translated, it gives CASSRRQARGNTIYF. This chain links TRBV6-2 or TRBV6-3 with TRBJ1-3, with a weak D call TRBD1 (6 bases). Germline values: CDR1 MNHEY, CDR2 SVGEGT. The CDR3 sequence is 15 residues long. V was pared by 5 bases and J by 4 bases, with 15 bases between.

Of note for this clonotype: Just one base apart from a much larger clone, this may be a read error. CDR3 amino acids: CDSGDDIDEQFF. CDR3 DNA sequence: TGCGACAGCGGCGACGACATCGATGAGCAGTTCTTC. The chain carries TRBV5-1 and TRBJ2-1, with D maybe TRBD2 (5 bases). The CDR3 has 12 amino acids. CDR1 SGHRS and CDR2 YFSETQ come from the germline V gene.

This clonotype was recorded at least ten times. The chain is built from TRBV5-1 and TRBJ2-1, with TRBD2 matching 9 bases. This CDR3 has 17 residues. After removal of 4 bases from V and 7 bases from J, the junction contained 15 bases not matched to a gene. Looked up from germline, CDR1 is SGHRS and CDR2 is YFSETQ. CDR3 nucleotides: TGCGCCAGCAGCCTCGCTCCCCTAGGACTAGCGAGAAATGAGCAGTTCTTC. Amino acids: CASSLAPLGLARNEQFF.

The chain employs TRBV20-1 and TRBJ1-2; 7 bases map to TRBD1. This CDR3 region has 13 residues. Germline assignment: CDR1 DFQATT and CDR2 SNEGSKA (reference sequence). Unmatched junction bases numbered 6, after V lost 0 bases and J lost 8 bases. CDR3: CSARDSGGEGYTF. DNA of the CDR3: TGCAGTGCTAGAGATTCAGGGGGGGAAGGCTACACCTTC.

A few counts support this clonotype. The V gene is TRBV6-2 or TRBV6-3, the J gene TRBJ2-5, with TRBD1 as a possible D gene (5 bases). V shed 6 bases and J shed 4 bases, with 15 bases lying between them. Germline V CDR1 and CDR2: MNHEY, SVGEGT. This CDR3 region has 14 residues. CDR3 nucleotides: TGTGCCAGCAGCCCAAGGACAAGAGCAGAGACCCAGTACTTC. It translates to CASSPRTRAETQYF.

The DNA of the CDR3 is TGTGCCAGCAGTTGGGCCAGCGGGGGGGCCAATGAGCAGTTCTTC. It is translated as CASSWASGGANEQFF. This chain links TRBV12-3 or TRBV12-4 with TRBJ2-1; 10 bases are shared with TRBD2. Germline trimming cut 4 bases from V and 6 bases from J; bases unmatched to any gene: 6. The CDR3 consists of 15 residues.

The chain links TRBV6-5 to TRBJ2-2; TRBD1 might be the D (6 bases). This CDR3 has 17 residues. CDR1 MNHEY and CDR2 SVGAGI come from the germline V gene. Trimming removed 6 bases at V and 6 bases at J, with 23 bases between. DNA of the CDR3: TGTGCCAGCAGGCACGACAGGCTCCTTGGAAACGCCGGGGAGCTGTTTTTT. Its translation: CASRHDRLLGNAGELFF.

As DNA, the CDR3 is TGTGCCAGCAGCTTAGTCGCGGGGTACAATGAGCAGTTCTTC. Protein sequence: CASSLVAGYNEQFF. The V and J genes are TRBV11-2 and TRBJ2-1, with TRBD2 as a possible D gene (6 bases). Trimming shortened V by 1 base and J by 4 bases, and 8 bases separated the two germline ends. Germline CDR1 is SGHAT and CDR2 is FQNNGV. CDR3 length equals 14 residues.

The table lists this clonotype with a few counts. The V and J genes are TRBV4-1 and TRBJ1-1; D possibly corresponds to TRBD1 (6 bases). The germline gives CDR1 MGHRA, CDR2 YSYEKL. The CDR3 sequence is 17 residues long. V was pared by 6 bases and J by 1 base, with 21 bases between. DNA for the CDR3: TGCGCCAGCAGGGGGGCCCGGGCAGGACGGCGGAACACTGAAGCTTTCTTT. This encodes CASRGARAGRRNTEAFF.

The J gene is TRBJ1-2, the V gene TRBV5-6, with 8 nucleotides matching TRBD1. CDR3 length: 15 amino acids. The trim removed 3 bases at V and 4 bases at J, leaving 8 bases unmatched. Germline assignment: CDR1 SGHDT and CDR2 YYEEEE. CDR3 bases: TGTGCCAGCAGCTCGCGACAGGGGATTAGCTATGGCTACACCTTC. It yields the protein CASSSRQGISYGYTF. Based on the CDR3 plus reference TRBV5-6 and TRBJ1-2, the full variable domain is DAGVTQSPTHLIKTRGQQVTLRCSPKSGHDTVSWYQQALGQGPQFIFQYYEEEERQRGNFPDRFSGHQFPNYSSELNVNALLLGDSALYLCASSSRQGISYGYTFGSGTRLTVV.

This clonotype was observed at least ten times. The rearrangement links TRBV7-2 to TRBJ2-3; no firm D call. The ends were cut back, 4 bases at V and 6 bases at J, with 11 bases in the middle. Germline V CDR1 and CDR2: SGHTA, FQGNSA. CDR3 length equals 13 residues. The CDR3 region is CASSSPFRDTQYF. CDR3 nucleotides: TGTGCCAGCAGCTCTCCTTTCCGGGATACGCAGTATTTT.

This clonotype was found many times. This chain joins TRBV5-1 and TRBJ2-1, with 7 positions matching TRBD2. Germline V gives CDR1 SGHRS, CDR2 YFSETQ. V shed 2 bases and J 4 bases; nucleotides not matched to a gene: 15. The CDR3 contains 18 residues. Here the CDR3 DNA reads TGCGCCAGCAGCTTATTCCCCTTTGCGGGGGATACATACAATGAGCAGTTCTTC. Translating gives CASSLFPFAGDTYNEQFF.

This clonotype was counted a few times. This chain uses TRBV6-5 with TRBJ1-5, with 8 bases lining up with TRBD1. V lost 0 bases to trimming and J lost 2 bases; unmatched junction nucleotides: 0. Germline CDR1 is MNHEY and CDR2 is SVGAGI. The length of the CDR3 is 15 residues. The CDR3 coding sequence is TGTGCCAGCAGTTACTCGGGACAGGGCAATCAGCCCCAGCATTTT. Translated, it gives CASSYSGQGNQPQHF.

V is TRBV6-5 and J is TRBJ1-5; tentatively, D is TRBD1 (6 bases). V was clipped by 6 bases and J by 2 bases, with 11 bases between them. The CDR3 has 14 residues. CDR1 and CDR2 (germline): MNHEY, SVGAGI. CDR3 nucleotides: TGTGCCAGCAGACGGAGACAGGGCAATCAGCCCCAGCATTTT. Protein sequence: CASRRRQGNQPQHF.

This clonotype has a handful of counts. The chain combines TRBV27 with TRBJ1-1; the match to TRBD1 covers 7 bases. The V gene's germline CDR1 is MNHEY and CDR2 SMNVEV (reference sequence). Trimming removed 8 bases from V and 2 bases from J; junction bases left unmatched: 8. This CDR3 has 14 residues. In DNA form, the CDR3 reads TGTGCCAGCGGCCCAAGGGGGCGTAACACTGAAGCTTTCTTT. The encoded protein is CASGPRGRNTEAFF.

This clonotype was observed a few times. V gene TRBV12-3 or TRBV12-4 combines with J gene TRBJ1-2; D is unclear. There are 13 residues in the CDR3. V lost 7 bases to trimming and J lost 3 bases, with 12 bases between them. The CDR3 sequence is CASKRDLHYGYTF. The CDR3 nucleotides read TGTGCCAGCAAGAGGGATCTCCACTATGGCTACACCTTC.

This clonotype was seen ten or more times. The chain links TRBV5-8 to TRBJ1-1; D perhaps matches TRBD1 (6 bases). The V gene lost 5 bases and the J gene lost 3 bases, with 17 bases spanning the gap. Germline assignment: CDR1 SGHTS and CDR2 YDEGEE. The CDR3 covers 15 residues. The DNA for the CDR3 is TGTGCCAGCAGTGAACCCGGGACAAGGGACACTGAAGCTTTCTTT. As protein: CASSEPGTRDTEAFF.

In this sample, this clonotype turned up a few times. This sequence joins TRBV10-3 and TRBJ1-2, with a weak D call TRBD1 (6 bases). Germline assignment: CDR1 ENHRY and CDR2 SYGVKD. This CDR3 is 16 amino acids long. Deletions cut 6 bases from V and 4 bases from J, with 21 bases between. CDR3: CAISLRMSDRRYGYTF. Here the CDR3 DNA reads TGTGCCATCAGCCTTAGGATGAGCGACAGGCGCTATGGCTACACCTTC.